Below are 6 T cell receptor beta chains sequenced from a single sample in a study of blood T cell repertoires in COVID-19. Sequencing was performed with immunoSEQ multiplex PCR; in TCRdb, only in-frame clones are kept and a portion is missing. The sample holds around 150,000 clones; roughly 80% are singletons and the top ten take 3% to 3.5%. Sequenced: PBMCs or T cells enriched from blood (not recorded which). The receptor set was obtained from a woman aged 60-75 years who had recovered from COVID-19.

V gene TRBV3-1 (or the pseudogene TRBV3-2) combines with J gene TRBJ2-2; 8 nucleotides align to TRBD2. Germline-derived CDR1 and CDR2 are LGHDT and YNNKEL (reference sequence). CDR3 length equals 14 residues. V lost 8 bases and J lost 5; bases outside the gene matches: 7. This CDR3 reads CASRDSGTTGELFF. The CDR3 coding sequence is TGTGCCAGCCGAGATAGCGGGACGACCGGGGAGCTGTTTTTT.

CDR3 sequence reads: CASRRVYTEAFF. As DNA, the CDR3 is TGTGCCAGCAGACGGGTTTACACTGAAGCTTTCTTT. The rearrangement links TRBV11-2 to TRBJ1-1; no clear D gene. The V end was cut by 6 bases, the J end by 3 bases, with 8 bases between. Germline V CDR1 and CDR2: SGHAT, FQNNGV. CDR3 length equals 12 residues.

Only one count was recorded for this clone. The chain couples TRBV19 to TRBJ1-1; TRBD1 aligns across 7 bases. The CDR3 sequence is 13 residues long. Germline assignment: CDR1 LNHDA and CDR2 SQIVND (reference sequence). V lost 4 bases and J lost 4; bases outside the gene matches: 3. CDR3 sequence reads: CASSRQGRTEAFF. The CDR3 nucleotides read TGTGCCAGTAGTAGACAGGGCCGCACTGAAGCTTTCTTT.

This clone was found a few times. This sequence joins TRBV11-2 and TRBJ2-2, with D perhaps TRBD1 (5 bases). Germline V gene lookup returns CDR1 SGHAT and CDR2 FQNNGV. The V gene lost 1 base and the J gene lost 4 bases, with 10 bases spanning the gap. This CDR3 has 15 amino acids. CDR3 DNA sequence: TGTGCCAGCAGCTTAGTTGGGGCGGCCACCGGGGAGCTGTTTTTT. Amino acid sequence: CASSLVGAATGELFF.

The chain combines TRBV7-2 with TRBJ1-1; D perhaps matches TRBD1 (5 bases). CDR1 is SGHTA, CDR2 FQGNSA, per germline. This CDR3 region has 13 residues. Deletions cut 5 bases from V and 1 base from J, with 8 bases between. This chain's CDR3 is CASSPGPNTEAFF. CDR3 nucleotides: TGTGCCAGCAGCCCAGGGCCGAACACTGAAGCTTTCTTT. Supplemented by reference TRBV7-2 and TRBJ1-1, the full variable domain reads GAGVSQSPSNKVTEKGKDVELRCDPISGHTALYWYRQSLGQGLEFLIYFQGNSAPDKSGLPSDRFSAERTGGSVSTLTIQRTQQEDSAVYLCASSPGPNTEAFFGQGTRLTVV.

The genes are TRBV30 and TRBJ1-2; D possibly corresponds to TRBD1 (5 bases). V lost 2 bases and J lost 6, with 16 bases in between. CDR3 length: 14 amino acids. Germline CDR1 is GTSNPN and CDR2 is SVGIG (reference sequence). The DNA of the CDR3 is TGTGCCTGGAGTCGCGGGGCAGGGTCGGATGGCTACACCTTC. Protein sequence: CAWSRGAGSDGYTF.